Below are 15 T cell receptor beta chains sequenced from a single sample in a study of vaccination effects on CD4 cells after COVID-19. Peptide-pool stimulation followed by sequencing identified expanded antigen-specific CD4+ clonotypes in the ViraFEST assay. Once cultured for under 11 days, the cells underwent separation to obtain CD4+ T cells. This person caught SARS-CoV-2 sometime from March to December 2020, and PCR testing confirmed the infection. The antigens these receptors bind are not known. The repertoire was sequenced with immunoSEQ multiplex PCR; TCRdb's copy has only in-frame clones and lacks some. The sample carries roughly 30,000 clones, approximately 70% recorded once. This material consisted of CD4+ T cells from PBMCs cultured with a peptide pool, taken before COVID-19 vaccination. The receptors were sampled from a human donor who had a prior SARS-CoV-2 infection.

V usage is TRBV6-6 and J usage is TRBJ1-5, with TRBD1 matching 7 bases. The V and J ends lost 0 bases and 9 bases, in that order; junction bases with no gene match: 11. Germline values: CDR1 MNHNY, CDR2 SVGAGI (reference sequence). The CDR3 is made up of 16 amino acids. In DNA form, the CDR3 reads TGTGCCAGCAGTTACTCGATAGGGGGACAGTCCGGGCCCCAGCATTTT. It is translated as CASSYSIGGQSGPQHF.

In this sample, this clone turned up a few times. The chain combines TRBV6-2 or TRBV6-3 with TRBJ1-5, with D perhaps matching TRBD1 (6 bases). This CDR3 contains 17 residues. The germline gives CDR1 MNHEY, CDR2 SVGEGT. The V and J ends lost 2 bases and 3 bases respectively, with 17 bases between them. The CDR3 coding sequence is TGTGCCAGCAGTTACCATTCCTCGGGGGGCACCAATCAGCCCCAGCATTTT. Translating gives CASSYHSSGGTNQPQHF.

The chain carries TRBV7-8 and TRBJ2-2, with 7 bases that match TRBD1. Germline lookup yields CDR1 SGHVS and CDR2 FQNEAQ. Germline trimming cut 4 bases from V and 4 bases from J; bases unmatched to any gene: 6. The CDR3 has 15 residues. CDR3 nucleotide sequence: TGTGCCAGCAGCTGGGACAGACTAAGCACCGGGGAGCTGTTTTTT. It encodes CASSWDRLSTGELFF.

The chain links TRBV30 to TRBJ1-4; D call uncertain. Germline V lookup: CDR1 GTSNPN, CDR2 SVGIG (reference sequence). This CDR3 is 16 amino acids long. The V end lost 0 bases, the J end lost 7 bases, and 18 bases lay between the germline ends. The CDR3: CAWSVTPPHSIEKLFF. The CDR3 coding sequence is TGTGCCTGGAGTGTAACCCCACCCCACAGTATTGAAAAACTGTTTTTT.

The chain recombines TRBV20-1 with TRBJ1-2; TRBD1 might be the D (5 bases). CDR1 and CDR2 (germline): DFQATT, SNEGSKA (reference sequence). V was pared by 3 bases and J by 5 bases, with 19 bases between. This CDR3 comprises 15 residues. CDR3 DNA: TGCAGTGCTAGTAACCCCCTTAGTACAGGTTATGGCTACACCTTC. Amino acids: CSASNPLSTGYGYTF.

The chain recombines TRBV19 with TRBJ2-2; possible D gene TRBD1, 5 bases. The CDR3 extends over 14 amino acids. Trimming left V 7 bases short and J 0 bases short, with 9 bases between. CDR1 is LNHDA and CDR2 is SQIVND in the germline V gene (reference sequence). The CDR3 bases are TGTGCCAGTACCCGACAGCCGAACACCGGGGAGCTGTTTTTT. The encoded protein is CASTRQPNTGELFF.

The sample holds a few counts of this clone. The CDR3 region is CASSPPLARETQYF. The CDR3 nucleotides read TGTGCCAGCAGCCCCCCGTTAGCGCGTGAGACCCAGTACTTC. The J gene is TRBJ2-5, the V gene TRBV7-2; possibly TRBD2 for D (5 bases). V lost 5 bases to trimming and J lost 5 bases, with 15 bases between them. From germline, CDR1 is SGHTA and CDR2 FQGNSA. The CDR3 is 14 residues long.

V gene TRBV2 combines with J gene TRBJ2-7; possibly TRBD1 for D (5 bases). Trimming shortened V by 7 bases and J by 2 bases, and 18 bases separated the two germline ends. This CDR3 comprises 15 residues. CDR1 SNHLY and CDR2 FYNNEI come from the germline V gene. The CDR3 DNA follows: TGTGCCAGCACCCAAACAGGCAGCCTAGCCTACGAGCAGTACTTC. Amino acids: CASTQTGSLAYEQYF.

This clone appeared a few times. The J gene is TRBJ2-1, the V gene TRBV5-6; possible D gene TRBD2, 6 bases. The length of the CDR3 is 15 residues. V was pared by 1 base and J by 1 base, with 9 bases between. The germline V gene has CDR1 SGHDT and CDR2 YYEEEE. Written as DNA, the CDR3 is TGTGCCAGCAGCTTGCCAGCGGGTTCCTACAATGAGCAGTTCTTC. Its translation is CASSLPAGSYNEQFF.

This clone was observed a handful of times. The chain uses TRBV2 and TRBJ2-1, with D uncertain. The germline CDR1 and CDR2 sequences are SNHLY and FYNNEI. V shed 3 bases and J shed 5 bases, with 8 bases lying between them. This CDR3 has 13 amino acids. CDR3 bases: TGTGCCAGCAGTGACGAGGCAGACAATGAGCAGTTCTTC. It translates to CASSDEADNEQFF.

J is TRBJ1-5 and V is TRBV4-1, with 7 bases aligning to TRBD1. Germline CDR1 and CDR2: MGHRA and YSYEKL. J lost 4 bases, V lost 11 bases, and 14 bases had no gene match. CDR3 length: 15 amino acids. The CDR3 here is CADPSGQGGNQPQHF. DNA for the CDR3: TGCGCCGACCCAAGTGGCCAGGGGGGGAATCAGCCCCAGCATTTT.

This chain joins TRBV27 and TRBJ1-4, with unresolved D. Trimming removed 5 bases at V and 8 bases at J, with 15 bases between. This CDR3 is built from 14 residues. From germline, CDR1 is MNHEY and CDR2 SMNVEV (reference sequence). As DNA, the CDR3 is TGTGCCAGCAGTCCACGCGGCTTAGGGGAAAAACTGTTTTTT. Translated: CASSPRGLGEKLFF. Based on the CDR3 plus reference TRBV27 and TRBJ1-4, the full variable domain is EAQVTQNPRYLITVTGKKLTVTCSQNMNHEYMSWYRQDPGLGLRQIYYSMNVEVTDKGDVPEGYKVSRKEKRNFPLILESPSPNQTSLYFCASSPRGLGEKLFFGSGTQLSVL.

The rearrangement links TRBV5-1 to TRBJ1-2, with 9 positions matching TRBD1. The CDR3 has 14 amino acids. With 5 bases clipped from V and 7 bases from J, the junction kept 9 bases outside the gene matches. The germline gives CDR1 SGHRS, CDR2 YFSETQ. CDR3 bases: TGCGCCAGCAGGGACTTACAGGGGGCAGGTGGCTACACCTTC. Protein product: CASRDLQGAGGYTF. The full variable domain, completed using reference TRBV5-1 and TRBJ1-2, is KAGVTQTPRYLIKTRGQQVTLSCSPISGHRSVSWYQQTPGQGLQFLFEYFSETQRNKGNFPGRFSGRQFSNSRSEMNVSTLELGDSALYLCASRDLQGAGGYTFGSGTRLTVV.

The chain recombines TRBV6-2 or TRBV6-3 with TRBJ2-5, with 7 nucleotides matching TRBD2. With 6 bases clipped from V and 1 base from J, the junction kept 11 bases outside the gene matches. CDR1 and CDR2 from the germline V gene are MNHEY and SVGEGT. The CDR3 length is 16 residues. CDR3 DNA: TGTGCCAGCAGCCCCGCCGGCCGGGGGGTCCAAGAGACCCAGTACTTC. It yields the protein CASSPAGRGVQETQYF.

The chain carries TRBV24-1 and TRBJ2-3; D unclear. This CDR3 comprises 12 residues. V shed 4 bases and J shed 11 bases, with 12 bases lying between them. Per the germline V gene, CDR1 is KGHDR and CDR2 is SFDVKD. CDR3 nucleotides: TGTGCCACCAGTGAATCCTTAGGGCTGCAGTATTTT. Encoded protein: CATSESLGLQYF.